This is a list of T cell receptor beta chains from one sample in a study of blood T cell repertoires in COVID-19. Using immunoSEQ multiplex PCR, the repertoire was profiled, and TCRdb retains in-frame clones only, with some absent. The sample contains 150,000 to 200,000 clones, roughly nine tenths of which appear only once. Sequenced material: peripheral blood. Source of these receptors: a man in his sixties with active or convalescent COVID-19. Both conserved end residues are part of each CDR3.

V gene,CDR3 protein
TRBV5-1,CASSFMTGSSGNTIYF
TRBV10-1,CASSERGTASRGKLFF
TRBV6-5,CASSYSGQGWYEQYF
TRBV15,CATSRDRGGANEKLFF
TRBV24-1,CATSERTGGERPYEQYF
TRBV19,CASAQDSNTQYF
TRBV6-5,CASSPGVNNEQFF
TRBV12-3/TRBV12-4,CASSIRLRRGYTF
TRBV28,CASSFGQPIKGYTF
TRBV30,CAWSEGDFQPQHF
TRBV10-3,CAISESGGVNTEAFF
TRBV27,CASSSKGAYTEAFF
TRBV5-6,CASSLMVASGGSYNEQFF
TRBV19,CASSNRAGGTQYF
TRBV10-2,CASGLGGSYNSPLHF
TRBV7-9,CASSLAWTGAQKNEKLFF
TRBV18,CASSRGDAGELFF
TRBV27,CASRPGSAQPQHF
TRBV4-1,CASSQVNRVYEQYF
TRBV3-1/TRBV3-2,CASSQDRGSGANVLTF
TRBV5-1,CASNQAGVQETQYF
TRBV19,CASGKTEDRGETQYF
TRBV14,CASSPQTFYEQYF
TRBV18,CASSPISLRGDSTWKWEKLFF
TRBV5-1,CASSLGTDSFTDTQYF
TRBV5-5,CASSLEGQGVPEAFF
TRBV25-1,CASSESPAGYTDTQYF
TRBV5-1,CASSLPGTGGSYNEQFF
TRBV28,CASSSPTRLETQYF
TRBV7-9,CASSSLQGPGNQPQHF
TRBV7-8,CASSLGQGYGYTF
TRBV3-1/TRBV3-2,CASSQGTGSNSPLHF
TRBV20-1,CSASEWGTGLNEQFF